This T cell receptor (beta chain) was captured in a study of blood T cell repertoires in COVID-19. On the study more broadly: COVID-19 samples collected from the United States, Italy and Spain covered acute and convalescent phases. Sources were T cells, B-cell-depleted T cells, or PBMCs; the material itself was cDNA or gDNA.

Germline CDR1 reads LGHDT; CDR2 reads YNNKEL (reference sequence). The V end lost 4 bases, the J end lost 5 bases, and 11 bases lay between the germline ends. The CDR3 covers 14 residues. Authors' processing steps: Reference gene primer amplification yielded estimated nucleated cell counts. Clones were sequenced by immunoSEQ multiplex PCR, and TCRdb holds only the in-frame ones, with some missing. That table furnishes V, J and clone size, whereas the DNA furnished D and trimming. The sample contains 60,000 to 80,000 clones, 84% of which appear only once. Sequencing was carried out using peripheral blood. The receptor was derived from a man in his fifties with active COVID-19. The chain joins TRBV3-1 (or the pseudogene TRBV3-2) to TRBJ2-2; D remains unclear. CDR3 loop: CASSLAAATGELFF. The DNA for the CDR3 is TGTGCCAGCAGCCTAGCCGCCGCAACCGGGGAGCTGTTTTTT.